What follows are 16 T cell receptor beta chains derived from one specimen sequenced in a study of shared clonotypes between healthy human individuals. Repertoires were generated with immunoSEQ multiplex PCR, while TCRdb's copy carries only in-frame clones and drops some. Here the sample spans hundreds of thousands of clones, nearly 97% being singletons. Naive CD8 isolation took CD45RO-negative cells positively selected for CCR7 and excluded terminally differentiated effector memory CD45RA+ cells. Sample: naive CD8+ T cells sorted from blood. Receptors originate from a woman under 40 in good health.

This clone was detected only once. V usage is TRBV5-6 and J usage is TRBJ1-2; 7 nucleotides line up with TRBD1. CDR1 SGHDT and CDR2 YYEEEE come from the germline V gene. With V trimmed by 4 bases and J by 6 bases, 9 bases remained unmatched. The CDR3 covers 14 residues. CDR3 residues: CASSPGQATDGYTF. The CDR3 DNA reads TGTGCCAGCAGCCCTGGACAGGCTACGGATGGCTACACCTTC.

This clone was counted a single time. V gene TRBV19 combines with J gene TRBJ2-7, with 9 bases fitting TRBD1. The CDR3 totals 15 residues. Germline V CDR1 and CDR2: LNHDA, SQIVND (reference sequence). Losses at the gene ends were 1 base for V and 4 bases for J; bases not matched to a gene: 5. The chain's CDR3 is CASSIGGDRVYEQYF. As DNA, the CDR3 is TGTGCCAGTAGTATAGGAGGGGACAGGGTTTACGAGCAGTACTTC. The entire variable domain, with the rest obtained from reference TRBV19 and TRBJ2-7, is as follows: DGGITQSPKYLFRKEGQNVTLSCEQNLNHDAMYWYRQDPGQGLRLIYYSQIVNDFQKGDIAEGYSVSREKKESFPLTVTSAQKNPTAFYLCASSIGGDRVYEQYFGPGTRLTVT.

The rearrangement uses TRBV11-2 and TRBJ2-7; the match to TRBD2 covers 7 bases. The CDR3 totals 14 residues. The germline V gene has CDR1 SGHAT and CDR2 FQNNGV. Losses at the gene ends were 3 bases for V and 3 bases for J; bases not matched to a gene: 5. The CDR3 sequence: CASSFSAGDYEQYF. CDR3 nucleotide sequence: TGTGCCAGCAGCTTCTCCGCGGGAGACTACGAGCAGTACTTC.

The chain uses TRBV25-1 and TRBJ2-1; D may be TRBD2 (5 bases). Trimming took 4 bases from V and 5 from J, leaving 15 bases between them. The CDR3 consists of 15 residues. In germline, CDR1 is MGHDK, CDR2 SYGVNS. The CDR3 spells CASSGTRRYHNEQFF. The CDR3 region has the DNA TGTGCCAGCAGTGGAACGAGGAGGTATCACAATGAGCAGTTCTTC.

On this clone: Other DNA variants within this sample encode the same CDR3. The V and J genes are TRBV5-4 and TRBJ2-7, with D maybe TRBD2 (5 bases). From germline, CDR1 is SGHNT and CDR2 YYREEE (reference sequence). Trimming pared 2 bases from V and 1 base from J, leaving 7 bases between. This CDR3 is built from 13 residues. The CDR3 DNA follows: TGTGCCAGCAGCTTTCGGGGATCCTACGAGCAGTACTTC. It translates to CASSFRGSYEQYF. The variable domain in full, completed from reference TRBV5-4 and TRBJ2-7, reads ETGVTQSPTHLIKTRGQQVTLRCSSQSGHNTVSWYQQALGQGPQFIFQYYREEENGRGNFPPRFSGLQFPNYSSELNVNALELDDSALYLCASSFRGSYEQYFGPGTRLTVT.

The chain carries TRBV10-1 and TRBJ2-3; the D gene is possibly TRBD1 (6 bases). CDR1 is WNHNN, CDR2 SYGVQD, per germline (reference sequence). The CDR3 spans 12 residues. V lost 6 bases, J lost 6 bases, and 10 bases lay in between. The DNA of the CDR3 is TGCGCCAGCAGCCCGGACAGCGATACGCAGTATTTT. Translation: CASSPDSDTQYF.

This chain joins TRBV9 and TRBJ2-7, with 16 bases matching TRBD2. The CDR3 runs 19 residues. Germline assignment: CDR1 SGDLS and CDR2 YYNGEE. Trimming at V came to 6 bases and at J to 2 bases, leaving 14 bases not matched to a gene. The CDR3 reads CASNNRPGLAGGNPYEQYF. CDR3 sequence (DNA): TGTGCCAGCAATAATCGACCGGGACTAGCGGGAGGGAACCCCTACGAGCAGTACTTC.

The genes are TRBV5-1 and TRBJ1-1; 9 nucleotides match TRBD1. The CDR3 has 14 residues. The V and J ends lost 4 bases and 6 bases, in that order; junction bases with no gene match: 7. Germline V gene data show CDR1 as SGHRS and CDR2 as YFSETQ. The CDR3 DNA sequence: TGCGCCAGCAGCCCGGGACAGGGTATTCCTGAAGCTTTCTTT. Translated, it gives CASSPGQGIPEAFF.

This chain links TRBV27 with TRBJ2-1, with D uncertain. Trimming took off 3 bases at V and 1 base at J, with 10 bases between the two ends. CDR1 is MNHEY, CDR2 SMNVEV, per germline (reference sequence). The CDR3 has 15 amino acids. This CDR3 is CASSFSPRSYNEQFF. The DNA for the CDR3 is TGTGCCAGCAGTTTCTCGCCCCGGTCCTACAATGAGCAGTTCTTC.

Remarks on this clone: This same CDR3 is encoded by further DNA sequences in the sample. The chain joins TRBV27 to TRBJ2-7, with 15 bases lining up with TRBD2. J lost 4 bases, V lost 2 bases, and 0 bases had no gene match. The germline V gene has CDR1 MNHEY and CDR2 SMNVEV (reference sequence). The CDR3 covers 15 residues. The DNA of the CDR3 is TGTGCCAGCAGTTTAGGGACTAGCGGGAGGTACGAGCAGTACTTC. It yields the protein CASSLGTSGRYEQYF.

CDR3 bases: TGTGCCAGCAGCTTAGGCAGGAACTCAATCCAGTACTTC. Its translation: CASSLGRNSIQYF. V gene TRBV13 combines with J gene TRBJ2-5; D remains ambiguous. The CDR3 extends over 13 amino acids. The V end was cut by 0 bases, the J end by 10 bases, with 12 bases between. Germline V gene data show CDR1 as PRHDT and CDR2 as FYEKMQ (reference sequence). Combining the CDR3 with reference TRBV13 and TRBJ2-5 gives the whole variable domain AAGVIQSPRHLIKEKRETATLKCYPIPRHDTVYWYQQGPGQDPQFLISFYEKMQSDKGSIPDRFSAQQFSDYHSELNMSSLELGDSALYFCASSLGRNSIQYFGPGTRLLVL.

V usage is TRBV6-1 and J usage is TRBJ2-7; D is perhaps TRBD1 (6 bases). The germline V gene encodes CDR1 MNHNS and CDR2 SASEGT. V was pared by 5 bases and J by 2 bases, with 13 bases between. The CDR3 loop spans 14 amino acids. The CDR3 DNA reads as TGTGCCAGCAGTCCCCGGGACACAACCTACGAGCAGTACTTC. This codes for CASSPRDTTYEQYF.

The chain couples TRBV29-1 to TRBJ2-7; D is unclear. This CDR3 region has 12 residues. The ends were cut back, 4 bases at V and 2 bases at J, with 9 bases in the middle. Germline CDR1 reads SQVTM; CDR2 reads ANQGSEA. CDR3 coding DNA: TGCAGCGTTGGTTTTTCTCCCTACGAGCAGTACTTC. Translating gives CSVGFSPYEQYF.

This clone appeared a single time. The V gene is TRBV27, the J gene TRBJ1-5, with 7 bases that match TRBD1. CDR3 length: 14 amino acids. Trimming took 3 bases from V and 6 from J; bases not matched to a gene: 5. CDR1 is MNHEY, CDR2 SMNVEV, per germline (reference sequence). The CDR3 nucleotides are TGTGCCAGCAGTTTTCTTCAGGGGGGTCAGCCCCAGCATTTT. It yields the protein CASSFLQGGQPQHF.

The gene calls are TRBV6-1 and TRBJ1-2; 9 nucleotides line up with TRBD1. This CDR3 is built from 15 residues. J was trimmed by 5 bases and V by 6 bases; bases with no gene match: 10. CDR1 is MNHNS and CDR2 is SASEGT in the germline V gene. The CDR3 here is CASSEYRDREYGYTF. The CDR3 DNA reads as TGTGCCAGCAGCGAATACCGGGACAGGGAATATGGCTACACCTTC.

The chain's CDR3 is CASKTGSGTEAFF. In DNA, the CDR3 is TGTGCCAGCAAAACGGGGTCGGGTACTGAAGCTTTCTTT. The chain joins TRBV11-2 to TRBJ1-1; D not certain. Trimming left V 7 bases short and J 5 bases short, with 14 bases between. The CDR3 totals 13 residues. Germline V gives CDR1 SGHAT, CDR2 FQNNGV. The whole variable domain, filled in from reference TRBV11-2 and TRBJ1-1, reads EAGVAQSPRYKIIEKRQSVAFWCNPISGHATLYWYQQILGQGPKLLIQFQNNGVVDDSQLPKDRFSAERLKGVDSTLKIQPAKLEDSAVYLCASKTGSGTEAFFGQGTRLTVV.